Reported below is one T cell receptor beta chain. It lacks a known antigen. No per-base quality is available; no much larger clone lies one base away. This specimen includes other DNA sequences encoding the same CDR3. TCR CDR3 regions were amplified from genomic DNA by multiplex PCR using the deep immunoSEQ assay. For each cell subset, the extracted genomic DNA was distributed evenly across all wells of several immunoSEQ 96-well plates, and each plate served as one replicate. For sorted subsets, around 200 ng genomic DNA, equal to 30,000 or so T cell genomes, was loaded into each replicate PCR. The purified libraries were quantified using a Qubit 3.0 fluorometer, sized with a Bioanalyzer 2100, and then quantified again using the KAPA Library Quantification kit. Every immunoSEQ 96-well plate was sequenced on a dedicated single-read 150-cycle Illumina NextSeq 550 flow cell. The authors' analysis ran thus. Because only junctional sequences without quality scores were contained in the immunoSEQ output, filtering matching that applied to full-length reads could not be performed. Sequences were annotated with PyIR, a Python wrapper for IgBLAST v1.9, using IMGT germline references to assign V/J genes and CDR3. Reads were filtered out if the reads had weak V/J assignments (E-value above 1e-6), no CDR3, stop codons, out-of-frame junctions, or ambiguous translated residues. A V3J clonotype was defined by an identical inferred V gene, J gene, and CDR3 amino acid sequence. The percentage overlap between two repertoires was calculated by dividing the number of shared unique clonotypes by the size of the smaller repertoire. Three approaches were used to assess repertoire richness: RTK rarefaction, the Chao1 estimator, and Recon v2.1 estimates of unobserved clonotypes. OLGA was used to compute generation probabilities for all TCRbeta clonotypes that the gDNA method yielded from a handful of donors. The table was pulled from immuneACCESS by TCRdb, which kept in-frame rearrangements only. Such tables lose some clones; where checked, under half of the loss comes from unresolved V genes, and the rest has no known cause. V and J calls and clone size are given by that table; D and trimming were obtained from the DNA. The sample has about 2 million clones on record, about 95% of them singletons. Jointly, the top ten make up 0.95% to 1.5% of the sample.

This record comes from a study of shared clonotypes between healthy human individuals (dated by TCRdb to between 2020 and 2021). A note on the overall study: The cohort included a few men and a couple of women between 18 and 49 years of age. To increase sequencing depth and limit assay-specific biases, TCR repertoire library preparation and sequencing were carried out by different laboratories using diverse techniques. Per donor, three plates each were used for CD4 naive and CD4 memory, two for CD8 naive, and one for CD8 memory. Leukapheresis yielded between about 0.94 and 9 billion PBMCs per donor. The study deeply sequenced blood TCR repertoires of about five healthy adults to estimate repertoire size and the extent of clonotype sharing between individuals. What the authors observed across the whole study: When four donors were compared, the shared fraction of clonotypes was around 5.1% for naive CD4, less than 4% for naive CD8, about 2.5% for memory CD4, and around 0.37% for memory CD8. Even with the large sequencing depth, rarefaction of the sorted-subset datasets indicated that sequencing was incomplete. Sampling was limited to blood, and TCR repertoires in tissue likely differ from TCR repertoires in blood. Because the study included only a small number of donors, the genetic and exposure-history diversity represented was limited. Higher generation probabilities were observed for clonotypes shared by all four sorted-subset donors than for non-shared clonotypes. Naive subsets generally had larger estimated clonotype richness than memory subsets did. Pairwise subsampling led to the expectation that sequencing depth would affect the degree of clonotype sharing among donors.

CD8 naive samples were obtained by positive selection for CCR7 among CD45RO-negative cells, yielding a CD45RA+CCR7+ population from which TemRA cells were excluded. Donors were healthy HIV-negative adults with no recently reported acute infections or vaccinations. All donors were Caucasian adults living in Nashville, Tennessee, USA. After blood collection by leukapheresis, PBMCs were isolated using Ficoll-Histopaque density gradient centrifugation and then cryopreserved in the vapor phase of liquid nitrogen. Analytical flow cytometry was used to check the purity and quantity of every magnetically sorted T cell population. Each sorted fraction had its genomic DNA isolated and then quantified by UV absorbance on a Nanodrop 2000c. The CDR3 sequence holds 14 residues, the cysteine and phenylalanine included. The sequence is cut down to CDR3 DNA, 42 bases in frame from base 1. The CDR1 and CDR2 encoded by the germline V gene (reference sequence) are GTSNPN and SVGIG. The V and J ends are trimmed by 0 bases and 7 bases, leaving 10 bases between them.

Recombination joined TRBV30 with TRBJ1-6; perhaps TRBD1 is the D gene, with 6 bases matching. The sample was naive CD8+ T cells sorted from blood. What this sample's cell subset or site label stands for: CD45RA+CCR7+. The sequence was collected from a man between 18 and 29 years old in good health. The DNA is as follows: TGTGCCTGGAGTGTTGGGCAGGGGAATTCACCCCTCCACTTT. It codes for CAWSVGQGNSPLHF.